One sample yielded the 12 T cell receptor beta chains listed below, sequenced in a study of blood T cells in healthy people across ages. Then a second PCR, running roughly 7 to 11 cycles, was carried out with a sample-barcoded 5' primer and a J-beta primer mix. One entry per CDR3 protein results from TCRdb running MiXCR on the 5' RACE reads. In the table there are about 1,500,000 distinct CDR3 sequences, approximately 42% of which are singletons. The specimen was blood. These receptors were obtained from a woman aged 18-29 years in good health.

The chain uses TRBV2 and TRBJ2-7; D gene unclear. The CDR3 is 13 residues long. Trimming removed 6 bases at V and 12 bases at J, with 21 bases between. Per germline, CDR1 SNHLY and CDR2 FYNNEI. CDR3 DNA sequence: TGTGCCAGCAGAGAGCCCAAGGACGCCGCGGCGTACTTC. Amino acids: CASREPKDAAAYF.

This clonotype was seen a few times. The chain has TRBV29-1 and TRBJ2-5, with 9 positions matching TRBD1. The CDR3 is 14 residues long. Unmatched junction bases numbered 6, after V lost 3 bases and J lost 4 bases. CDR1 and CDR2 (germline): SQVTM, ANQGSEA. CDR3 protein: CSVDGTGRPETQYF. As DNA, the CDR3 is TGCAGCGTTGATGGGACAGGGCGTCCAGAGACCCAGTACTTC.

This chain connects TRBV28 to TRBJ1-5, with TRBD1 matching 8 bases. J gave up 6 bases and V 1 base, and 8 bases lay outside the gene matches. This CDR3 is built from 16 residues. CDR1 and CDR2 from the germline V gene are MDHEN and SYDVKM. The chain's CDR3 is CASSLYGQGMGQPQHF. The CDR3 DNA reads TGTGCCAGCAGTTTATACGGACAGGGAATGGGTCAGCCCCAGCATTTT.

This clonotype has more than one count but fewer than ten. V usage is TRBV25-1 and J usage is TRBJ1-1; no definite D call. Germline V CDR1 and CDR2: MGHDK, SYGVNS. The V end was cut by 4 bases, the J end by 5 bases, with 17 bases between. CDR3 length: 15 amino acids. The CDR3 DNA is TGTGCCAGCAGTGGCGGACTCCGGGGTGGGACTGAAGCTTTCTTT. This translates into CASSGGLRGGTEAFF.

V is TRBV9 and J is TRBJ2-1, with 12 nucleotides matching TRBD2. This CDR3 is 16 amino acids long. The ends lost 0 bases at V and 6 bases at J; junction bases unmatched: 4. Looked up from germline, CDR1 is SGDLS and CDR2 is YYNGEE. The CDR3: CASSVEPSGGANEQFF. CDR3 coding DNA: TGTGCCAGCAGCGTAGAGCCTAGCGGGGGGGCCAATGAGCAGTTCTTC.

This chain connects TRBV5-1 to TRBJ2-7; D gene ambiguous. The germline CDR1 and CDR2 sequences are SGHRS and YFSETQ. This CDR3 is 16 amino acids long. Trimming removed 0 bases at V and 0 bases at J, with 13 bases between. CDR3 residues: CASSLVSGISSYEQYF. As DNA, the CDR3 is TGCGCCAGCAGCTTGGTTTCGGGTATTAGCTCCTACGAGCAGTACTTC.

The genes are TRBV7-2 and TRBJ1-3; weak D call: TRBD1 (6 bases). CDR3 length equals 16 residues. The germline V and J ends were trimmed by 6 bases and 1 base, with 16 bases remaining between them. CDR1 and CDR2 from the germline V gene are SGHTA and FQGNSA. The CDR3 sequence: CASSQTGLRSGNTIYF. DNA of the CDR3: TGTGCCAGCAGTCAAACAGGGCTCAGATCTGGAAACACCATATATTTT.

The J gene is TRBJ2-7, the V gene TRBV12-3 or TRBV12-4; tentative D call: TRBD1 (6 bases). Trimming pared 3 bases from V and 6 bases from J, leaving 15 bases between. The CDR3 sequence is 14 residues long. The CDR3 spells CASSFLGGSGEQYF. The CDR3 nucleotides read TGTGCCAGCAGTTTCCTAGGGGGAAGCGGCGAGCAGTACTTC.

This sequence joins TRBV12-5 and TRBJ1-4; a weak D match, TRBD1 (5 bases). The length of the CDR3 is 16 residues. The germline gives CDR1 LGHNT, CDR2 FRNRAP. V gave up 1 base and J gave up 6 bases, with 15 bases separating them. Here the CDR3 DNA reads TGTGCTAGTGGTTTGGCAACAGGCACGATATATGAAAAACTGTTTTTT. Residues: CASGLATGTIYEKLFF.

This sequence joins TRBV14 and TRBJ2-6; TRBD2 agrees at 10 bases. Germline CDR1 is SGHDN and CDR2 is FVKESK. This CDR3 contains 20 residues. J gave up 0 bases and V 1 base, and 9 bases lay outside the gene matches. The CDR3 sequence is CASSQGSSSGRGSGANVLTF. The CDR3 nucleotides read TGTGCCAGCAGCCAAGGGAGCTCTAGCGGGAGAGGCTCTGGGGCCAACGTCCTGACTTTC.

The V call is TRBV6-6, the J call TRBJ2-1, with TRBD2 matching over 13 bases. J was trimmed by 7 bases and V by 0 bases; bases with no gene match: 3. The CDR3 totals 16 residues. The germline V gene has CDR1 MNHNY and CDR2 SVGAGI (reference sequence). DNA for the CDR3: TGTGCCAGCAGTTACTCGCGGACTAGCGGGGGAAATGAGCAGTTCTTC. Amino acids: CASSYSRTSGGNEQFF.

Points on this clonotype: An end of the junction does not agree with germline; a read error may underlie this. Here the CDR3 reads CASSLAGPLVLHF. Here the CDR3 DNA reads TGTGCCAGCAGTCTAGCGGGCCCCTTGGTCCTCCACTTT. The rearrangement uses TRBV12-3 or TRBV12-4 and TRBJ1-6; D unresolved. CDR3 length equals 13 residues.